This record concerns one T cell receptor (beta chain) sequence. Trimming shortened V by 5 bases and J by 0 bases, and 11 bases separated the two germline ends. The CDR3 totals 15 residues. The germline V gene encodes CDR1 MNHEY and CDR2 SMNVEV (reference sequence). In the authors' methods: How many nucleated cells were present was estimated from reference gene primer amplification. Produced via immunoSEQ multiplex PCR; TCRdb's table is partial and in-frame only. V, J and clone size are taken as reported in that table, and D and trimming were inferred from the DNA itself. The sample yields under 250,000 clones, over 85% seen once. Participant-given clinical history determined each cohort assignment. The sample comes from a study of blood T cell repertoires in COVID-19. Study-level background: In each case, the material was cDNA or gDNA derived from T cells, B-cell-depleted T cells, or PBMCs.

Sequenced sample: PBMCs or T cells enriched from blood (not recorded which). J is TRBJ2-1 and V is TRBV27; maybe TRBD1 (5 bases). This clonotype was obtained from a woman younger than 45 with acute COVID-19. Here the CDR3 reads CASSGALSSYNEQFF. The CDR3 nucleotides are TGTGCCAGCAGTGGGGCCCTGAGCTCCTACAATGAGCAGTTCTTC.